The 29 T cell receptor beta chains listed next were all sequenced from one sample in a study of yellow fever vaccine responses in identical twins. TCRdb re-called the RT-PCR reads with MiXCR, one entry per CDR3 protein. The data show just over 450 distinct CDR3 sequences, approximately 57% seen once. The sample consisted of T cells from blood (PBMCs), unsorted or a sorted subset (not recorded which), taken before or after yellow fever vaccination (not recorded which). Every receptor here comes from a female donor who received the yellow fever vaccine.

This clonotype turned up a few times. The chain combines TRBV19 with TRBJ1-4; D is unclear. The ends were cut back, 1 base at V and 6 bases at J, with 9 bases in the middle. The CDR3 contains 14 residues. CDR1 LNHDA and CDR2 SQIVND come from the germline V gene (reference sequence). As DNA, the CDR3 is TGTGCCAGTAGTATAGGCTTTCGAGATGAAAAACTGTTTTTT. This encodes CASSIGFRDEKLFF.

This chain connects TRBV15 to TRBJ2-4; 7 positions agree with TRBD1. The V and J ends lost 2 bases and 0 bases, in that order; junction bases with no gene match: 7. This CDR3 is built from 17 residues. The germline CDR1 and CDR2 sequences are LNHNV and YYDKDF (reference sequence). CDR3 coding DNA: TGTGCCACCAGCAGAACGGGACAGCCGCTAGCCAAAAACATTCAGTACTTC. Its protein product is CATSRTGQPLAKNIQYF.

This clonotype was seen a few times. This rearrangement joins TRBV23-1 to TRBJ1-5, with no clear D. TRBV23-1 is an ORF, and what it does is uncertain. CDR3 length: 18 residues. Trimming removed 3 bases from V and 0 bases from J, with 18 bases in between. CDR3: CASSHNLRTDYSNQPQHF. The CDR3 bases are TGCGCCAGCAGTCATAACTTAAGGACGGATTATAGCAATCAGCCCCAGCATTTT.

The chain uses TRBV7-2 and TRBJ2-2, with no clear D. There are 14 residues in the CDR3. With 5 bases removed from V and 6 bases from J, the gap between germline ends came to 13 bases. Germline CDR1 SGHTA, CDR2 FQGNSA. CDR3 sequence: CASSLDTGPGELFF. As DNA, the CDR3 is TGTGCCAGCAGCCTCGACACTGGGCCCGGGGAGCTGTTTTTT.

The chain links TRBV30 to TRBJ1-2; 9 bases match TRBD1. J gave up 8 bases and V 0 bases, and 10 bases lay outside the gene matches. The CDR3 runs 15 residues. Germline V CDR1 and CDR2: GTSNPN, SVGIG (reference sequence). CDR3 sequence: CAWSVLGTGYRGYTF. DNA of the CDR3: TGTGCCTGGAGTGTACTGGGGACAGGGTATCGCGGCTACACCTTC.

A note on this clonotype: At one end, the junction sequence differs from germline, possibly due to a read error. The rearrangement joins TRBV7-6 to TRBJ1-1; a weak D match, TRBD1 (6 bases). The CDR3 is 15 amino acids. In germline, CDR1 is SGHVS, CDR2 FNYEAQ. For the CDR3, the DNA is TGTGCTAGCAGCTTGCCGACAGGTACGAACACTGAAGCTTTCTTT. This encodes CASSLPTGTNTEAFF. The variable domain in full, with the rest retrieved from reference TRBV7-6 and TRBJ1-1, is GAGVSQSPRYKVTKRGQDVALRCDPISGHVSLYWYRQALGQGPEFLTYFNYEAQQDKSGLPNDRFSAERPEGSISTLTIQRTEQRDSAMYRCASSLPTGTNTEAFFGQGTRLTVV.

The chain is built from TRBV23-1 and TRBJ1-1, with a tentative D call TRBD1 (6 bases). TRBV23-1 is classed as an ORF, of uncertain function. Deletions cut 8 bases from V and 0 bases from J, with 16 bases between. The CDR3 has 15 amino acids. CDR3 region: CASGPGHLMNTEAFF. The CDR3 DNA sequence: TGCGCCAGCGGCCCGGGACACCTCATGAACACTGAAGCTTTCTTT.

This chain uses TRBV30 with TRBJ2-7, with TRBD1 matching over 7 bases. Trimming cost V 0 bases and J 5 bases; bases outside gene matches: 7. The germline CDR1 and CDR2 sequences are GTSNPN and SVGIG (reference sequence). The CDR3 sequence is 14 residues long. The chain's CDR3 is CAWSVRDSDDEQYF. The DNA for the CDR3 is TGTGCCTGGAGTGTTCGGGACAGCGACGACGAGCAGTACTTC.

This chain connects TRBV11-1 to TRBJ2-7, with 9 bases matching TRBD2. The CDR3 has 16 amino acids. The germline V gene has CDR1 SGHAT and CDR2 FQDESV (reference sequence). V was pared by 0 bases and J by 1 base, with 4 bases of the junction left unmatched. This CDR3 is CASSLAVAGVSYEQYF. As DNA, the CDR3 is TGTGCCAGCAGCTTAGCGGTAGCGGGAGTATCCTACGAGCAGTACTTC.

The genes are TRBV27 and TRBJ2-7; a possible D gene is TRBD1 (5 bases). This CDR3 contains 14 residues. V lost 1 base to trimming and J lost 2 bases, with 9 bases between them. Germline CDR1 MNHEY, CDR2 SMNVEV (reference sequence). The CDR3 coding sequence is TGTGCCAGCAGTTTATTTGGGGCACCCTACGAGCAGTACTTC. Translating it yields CASSLFGAPYEQYF.

The rearrangement joins TRBV7-6 to TRBJ1-1; D unclear. Germline loops: CDR1 SGHVS, CDR2 FNYEAQ. Trimming removed 6 bases at V and 4 bases at J, with 12 bases between. The CDR3 runs 13 residues. CDR3 residues: CASRGLRGTEAFF. Written as DNA, the CDR3 is TGTGCCAGCAGAGGGCTGCGTGGCACTGAAGCTTTCTTT. The full variable domain, in which reference TRBV7-6 and TRBJ1-1 provide the parts outside the CDR3, is GAGVSQSPRYKVTKRGQDVALRCDPISGHVSLYWYRQALGQGPEFLTYFNYEAQQDKSGLPNDRFSAERPEGSISTLTIQRTEQRDSAMYRCASRGLRGTEAFFGQGTRLTVV.

This rearrangement joins TRBV4-1 to TRBJ2-3; D not resolved. This CDR3 region has 15 residues. V was cut by 4 bases and J by 1 base, with 12 bases left in between. Germline CDR1 MGHRA, CDR2 YSYEKL. CDR3 bases: TGCGCCAGCAGCCCAAGGATGCCAGGCACAGATACGCAGTATTTT. It codes for CASSPRMPGTDTQYF.

This clonotype appeared once. The DNA for the CDR3 is TGTGCCAGCAGCCAACGACCAGGGGACCACAATGAGCAGTTCTTC. Residues: CASSQRPGDHNEQFF. The rearrangement uses TRBV7-9 and TRBJ2-1, with a possible D match to TRBD1 (6 bases). The length of the CDR3 is 15 residues. The germline V and J ends were trimmed by 5 bases and 5 bases, with 16 bases remaining between them. In germline, CDR1 is SEHNR, CDR2 FQNEAQ (reference sequence).

This clonotype counts as large. CDR3 nucleotide sequence: TGCGCCAGCACCAGAACACACCTGGACGGTCAGCCCCAGCATTTT. It encodes CASTRTHLDGQPQHF. V is TRBV23-1 and J is TRBJ1-5; D not resolved. TRBV23-1 is treated as an ORF (open reading frame) with a function not yet certain. V lost 7 bases and J lost 6, with 19 bases in between. CDR3 length: 15 amino acids.

The gene calls are TRBV6-2 or TRBV6-3 and TRBJ1-3; no firm D call. CDR3 size: 15 residues. V was shortened by 6 bases and J by 0 bases, with 12 bases between the two germline ends. CDR1 is MNHEY and CDR2 is SVGEGT in the germline V gene. The CDR3, as DNA: TGTGCCAGCAGCCGTATAGCCCTCTCTGGAAACACCATATATTTT. It encodes CASSRIALSGNTIYF.

The CDR3 spells CASSDIGNSPLHF. DNA for the CDR3: TGCGCCAGCAGCGACATTGGAAATTCACCCCTCCACTTT. This rearrangement joins TRBV10-1 to TRBJ1-6; D remains unclear. Germline CDR1 reads WNHNN; CDR2 reads SYGVQD (reference sequence). The CDR3 runs 13 residues. V was clipped by 6 bases and J by 7 bases, with 10 bases between them.

The chain employs TRBV23-1 and TRBJ1-6, with no clear D. TRBV23-1 is treated as an ORF (open reading frame) with a function not yet certain. V was shortened by 2 bases and J by 10 bases, with 18 bases between the two germline ends. CDR3 size: 16 residues. In nucleotides, the CDR3 is TGCGCCAGCAGTCAACAGCTGGAGCCCATAAGGTCACCCCTCCACTTT. Its protein product is CASSQQLEPIRSPLHF.

As regards this clonotype: Its ends do not fully match the called genes, so a read error is possible. The J gene is TRBJ2-5, the V gene TRBV7-7, with D tentatively TRBD2 (6 bases). CDR1 SSHAT and CDR2 FNYEAQ come from the germline V gene (reference sequence). CDR3 length: 14 residues. This chain's CDR3 is CASSHAGSQETQYF. As DNA, the CDR3 is TGTGCTAGCAGCCACGCGGGGAGCCAAGAGACCCAGTACTTC.

This chain uses TRBV11-3 with TRBJ2-5; 8 positions match TRBD1. CDR3 length: 13 residues. Germline assignment: CDR1 SGHNT and CDR2 YENEEA. With V trimmed by 4 bases and J by 5 bases, 3 bases remained unmatched. CDR3 residues: CASSSDRGETQYF. The DNA for the CDR3 is TGTGCCAGCAGCTCCGACAGGGGTGAGACCCAGTACTTC.

The sample holds a few counts of this clonotype. The chain recombines TRBV15 with TRBJ1-5, with D uncertain. The CDR3 covers 13 residues. V lost 4 bases and J lost 5, with 9 bases in between. Germline CDR1 LNHNV, CDR2 YYDKDF (reference sequence). CDR3 DNA sequence: TGTGCCACCAGCATAACCGGGTATCAGCCCCAGCATTTT. This encodes CATSITGYQPQHF.

This sequence joins TRBV15 and TRBJ2-7, with TRBD1 as a possible D gene (6 bases). V lost 1 base and J lost 2, with 9 bases in between. The germline CDR1 and CDR2 sequences are LNHNV and YYDKDF (reference sequence). The CDR3 is 14 amino acids. The CDR3 region is CATSRVAGAYEQYF. The CDR3, as DNA: TGTGCCACCAGCAGAGTAGCAGGGGCCTACGAGCAGTACTTC. The full variable domain, with the rest looked up from reference TRBV15 and TRBJ2-7, is DAMVIQNPRYQVTQFGKPVTLSCSQTLNHNVMYWYQQKSSQAPKLLFHYYDKDFNNEADTPDNFQSRRPNTSFCFLDIRSPGLGDTAMYLCATSRVAGAYEQYFGPGTRLTVT.

By sample fraction, this clonotype is hyperexpanded. The J gene is TRBJ1-1, the V gene TRBV4-3; D is unresolved. Trimming took 0 bases from V and 0 from J, leaving 2 bases between them. Germline CDR1 and CDR2: LGHNA and YSLEER. CDR3 size: 13 residues. CDR3 residues: CASSQELNTEAFF. The CDR3 bases are TGCGCCAGCAGCCAAGAATTGAACACTGAAGCTTTCTTT.

V is TRBV10-3 and J is TRBJ1-1; possible D gene TRBD1, 6 bases. The ends were cut back, 0 bases at V and 2 bases at J, with 10 bases in the middle. This CDR3 comprises 15 residues. Germline V gene lookup returns CDR1 ENHRY and CDR2 SYGVKD. CDR3 nucleotide sequence: TGTGCCATCAGTGAGTCCTTCAGGGGTAACACTGAAGCTTTCTTT. It codes for CAISESFRGNTEAFF.

By share of the sample, this clonotype is hyperexpanded. The chain couples TRBV6-2 or TRBV6-3 to TRBJ1-2; D is uncertain. The germline V and J ends were trimmed by 0 bases and 4 bases, with 15 bases remaining between them. This CDR3 is 16 amino acids long. The V gene's germline CDR1 is MNHEY and CDR2 SVGEGT. Here the CDR3 DNA reads TGTGCCAGCAGTTACTCGACTGGGGTAGGGAGCTATGGCTACACCTTC. Protein: CASSYSTGVGSYGYTF.

The chain joins TRBV7-1 to TRBJ2-3, with TRBD2 as a possible D gene (6 bases). TRBV7-1 counts as an open reading frame of uncertain function. This CDR3 has 14 residues. Trimming took 1 base from V and 6 from J, leaving 11 bases between them. CDR3 residues: CASSSGDGGDTQYF. The CDR3 DNA reads as TGTGCCAGCAGCTCAGGGGACGGGGGTGATACGCAGTATTTT.

CDR3 nucleotide sequence: TGTGCCATCACCCAGAGGGGCCCTCCAGAGCAGTACGTC. Residues: CAITQRGPPEQYV. The chain is built from TRBV10-3 and TRBJ2-7; D tentatively reads TRBD1 or TRBD2 (5 bases each). Between the trimmed V and J ends, which lost 7 bases and 7 bases, there was a span of 17 bases. Looked up from germline, CDR1 is ENHRY and CDR2 is SYGVKD. The CDR3 length is 13 residues.

The J gene is TRBJ1-2, the V gene TRBV5-4; D is uncertain. The CDR3 has 13 residues. Trimming shortened V by 0 bases and J by 3 bases, and 6 bases separated the two germline ends. Germline-derived CDR1 and CDR2 are SGHNT and YYREEE (reference sequence). The CDR3: CASSLGGYYGYTF. CDR3 coding DNA: TGTGCCAGCAGCTTGGGAGGGTACTATGGCTACACCTTC.

The chain links TRBV18 to TRBJ2-3, with 9 bases identical to TRBD2. This CDR3 has 16 amino acids. After removal of 3 bases from V and 2 bases from J, the junction contained 6 bases not matched to a gene. Germline CDR1 and CDR2: KGHSH and LQKENI. The CDR3 DNA is TGTGCCAGCTCACCTAGCGGGGGAGCAACCACAGATACGCAGTATTTT. Amino acids: CASSPSGGATTDTQYF.

This chain uses TRBV5-1 with TRBJ2-1; tentatively, D is TRBD2 (5 bases). The germline V gene has CDR1 SGHRS and CDR2 YFSETQ. Trimming took 5 bases from V and 6 from J, leaving 15 bases between them. This CDR3 contains 14 residues. Here the CDR3 reads CASSGEFSLNEQFF. CDR3 sequence (DNA): TGCGCCAGCAGTGGGGAGTTCAGCCTCAATGAGCAGTTCTTC.